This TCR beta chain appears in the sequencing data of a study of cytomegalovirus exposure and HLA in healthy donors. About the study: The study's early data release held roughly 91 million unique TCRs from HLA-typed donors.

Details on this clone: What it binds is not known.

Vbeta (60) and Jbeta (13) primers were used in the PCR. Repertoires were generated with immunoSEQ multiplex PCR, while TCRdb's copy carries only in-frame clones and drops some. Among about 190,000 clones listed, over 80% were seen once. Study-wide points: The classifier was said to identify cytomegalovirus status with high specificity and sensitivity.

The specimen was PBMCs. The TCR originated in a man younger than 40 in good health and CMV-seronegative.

The CDR3 region is CASTPSSVGANEQFF. The CDR3 DNA reads as TGTGCCAGTACCCCTTCCTCGGTCGGAGCCAATGAGCAGTTCTTC. V usage is TRBV19 and J usage is TRBJ2-1, with no clear D. V lost 7 bases and J lost 6, with 19 bases in between. There are 15 residues in the CDR3. Germline V lookup: CDR1 LNHDA, CDR2 SQIVND (reference sequence).